This is a list of T cell receptor beta chains from one sample in a study of blood T cells in healthy people across ages. TCRdb reprocessed the 5' RACE reads via MiXCR and lists one record per CDR3 protein. The profile shows about 590,000 distinct CDR3 sequences, 25% to 35% of them singletons. Input material: blood. These TCRs come from a woman older than 75 in good health. Each CDR3 is given with its conserved first and last residue. A D gene is named only where the DNA matches it firmly. Part of the rows lack a size; the others show once, few, many or a class for expanded clones.

v_call: TRBV12-3/TRBV12-4; j_call: TRBJ2-1; d_call: -; clone_size: -; cdr3_nt: TGTGCCTGCATCAAGCGAGGGTCGCAGTATAGTGAGCAGTTCTTC; cdr3_aa: CACIKRGSQYSEQFF
v_call: TRBV7-2; j_call: TRBJ2-3; d_call: TRBD2; clone_size: many; cdr3_nt: TGTGCCAGCATGGGAGGACTAGCGGGCACAGATACGCAGTATTTT; cdr3_aa: CASMGGLAGTDTQYF
v_call: TRBV6-1; j_call: TRBJ1-2; d_call: -; clone_size: once; cdr3_nt: TGTGCCAGCAGTTCGGGCTTTAGAGACTCTGGCTACACCTTC; cdr3_aa: CASSSGFRDSGYTF
v_call: TRBV6-6; j_call: TRBJ1-6; d_call: TRBD1; clone_size: many; cdr3_nt: TGTGCCAGCAGCCCTGAGACAGGGGGCTGGTCACCCCTCCACTTT; cdr3_aa: CASSPETGGWSPLHF
v_call: TRBV28; j_call: TRBJ1-4; d_call: -; clone_size: -; cdr3_nt: TGTGCCATCCCACAGGGAGAAACTAATGAAAAACTGTTTTTT; cdr3_aa: CAIPQGETNEKLFF
v_call: TRBV7-3; j_call: TRBJ1-1; d_call: -; clone_size: few; cdr3_nt: TGTGCCAGCAGCTTAAGTGCGATTACTGAAGCTTTCTTT; cdr3_aa: CASSLSAITEAFF
v_call: TRBV7-8; j_call: TRBJ2-3; d_call: TRBD2; clone_size: many; cdr3_nt: TGTGCCAGCAGCCCCCAGGGCGGGGGGTTTACCTCCACAGATACGCAGTATTTT; cdr3_aa: CASSPQGGGFTSTDTQYF
v_call: TRBV19; j_call: TRBJ2-3; d_call: -; clone_size: -; cdr3_nt: TGTGCCAGTAGTATAGCTCTGGACGACTATACGCAGTATTTT; cdr3_aa: CASSIALDDYTQYF
v_call: TRBV20-1; j_call: TRBJ2-3; d_call: TRBD2; clone_size: -; cdr3_nt: TGCAGTGCTTTACCATTGCTAGCGGTAAACACAGATACGCAGTATTTT; cdr3_aa: CSALPLLAVNTDTQYF
v_call: TRBV28; j_call: TRBJ2-7; d_call: TRBD1; clone_size: -; cdr3_nt: TGTGCCAGCAGTCCCCCCCGGGACAGGGGGCGCGAGCAGTACTTC; cdr3_aa: CASSPPRDRGREQYF
v_call: TRBV2; j_call: TRBJ1-6; d_call: -; clone_size: few; cdr3_nt: TGTGCCAGCAGTGTCCATTACCGGGACTCAAAGTCACCCCTCCACTTT; cdr3_aa: CASSVHYRDSKSPLHF
v_call: TRBV15; j_call: TRBJ2-1; d_call: -; clone_size: many; cdr3_nt: TGTGCCACCAGCAGAGATTTGCTGGCCGGGGAGCAGTTCTTC; cdr3_aa: CATSRDLLAGEQFF
v_call: TRBV28; j_call: TRBJ1-6; d_call: TRBD1; clone_size: -; cdr3_nt: TGTGCCAGCAGTCCTAGTGACAGGGGCCAAAATTCACCCCGCCACTTT; cdr3_aa: CASSPSDRGQNSPRHF
v_call: TRBV7-3; j_call: TRBJ2-1; d_call: -; clone_size: many; cdr3_nt: TGTGCCAGCACCCGCGGCAGGGGTGACAATGAGCAGTTCTTC; cdr3_aa: CASTRGRGDNEQFF
v_call: TRBV9; j_call: TRBJ1-4; d_call: -; clone_size: many; cdr3_nt: TGTGCCAGCAGCGAATCAGGGCAAGCTAATGAAAAACTGTTTTTT; cdr3_aa: CASSESGQANEKLFF
v_call: TRBV2; j_call: TRBJ1-4; d_call: -; clone_size: -; cdr3_nt: TGTGCCAGCTCTGTATTATATAATGAAAAACTGTTTTTT; cdr3_aa: CASSVLYNEKLFF
v_call: TRBV29-1; j_call: TRBJ1-2; d_call: -; clone_size: many; cdr3_nt: TGCAGCGTTGAAAAAGGGGACTATGGCTACACCTTC; cdr3_aa: CSVEKGDYGYTF
v_call: TRBV30; j_call: TRBJ2-7; d_call: TRBD2; clone_size: few; cdr3_nt: TGTGCCTGGAAAACTAGCGGCTACGAGCAGTACTTC; cdr3_aa: CAWKTSGYEQYF
v_call: TRBV5-4; j_call: TRBJ2-7; d_call: TRBD1; clone_size: many; cdr3_nt: TGTGCCAGCATGGGACAGTCCCCAGGGGGCGAGCAGTACTTC; cdr3_aa: CASMGQSPGGEQYF
v_call: TRBV7-9; j_call: TRBJ2-3; d_call: TRBD2; clone_size: many; cdr3_nt: TGTGCCAGCAGCACCCTAGCGGGGGCTTCGGGGGATACGCAGTATTTT; cdr3_aa: CASSTLAGASGDTQYF
v_call: TRBV27; j_call: TRBJ2-2; d_call: TRBD1; clone_size: few; cdr3_nt: TGTGCCAGCAGTTTAGGGACAGCTCGACCCGGGGAGCTGTTTTTT; cdr3_aa: CASSLGTARPGELFF
v_call: TRBV5-1; j_call: TRBJ1-2; d_call: -; clone_size: many; cdr3_nt: TGCGCCAGCAGCTTGGCTTCCCCCTCTGGCTACACCTTC; cdr3_aa: CASSLASPSGYTF
v_call: TRBV4-3; j_call: TRBJ2-1; d_call: -; clone_size: once; cdr3_nt: TGCGCCAGCAGCCAAGATATGGGTGAGATCCAGTTCTTC; cdr3_aa: CASSQDMGEIQFF
v_call: TRBV28; j_call: TRBJ2-7; d_call: -; clone_size: few; cdr3_nt: TGTGCCAGCAGTCCCCCTTCATTCCCTGAGCAGTACTTC; cdr3_aa: CASSPPSFPEQYF
v_call: TRBV5-1; j_call: TRBJ2-3; d_call: TRBD1; clone_size: few; cdr3_nt: TGCGCCAGCAGCCAAGGACAGGGGGCAACAGATACGCAGTATTTT; cdr3_aa: CASSQGQGATDTQYF
v_call: TRBV2; j_call: TRBJ1-2; d_call: TRBD1; clone_size: -; cdr3_nt: TGTGCCAGCAGTGAAGAGGGACAGGGACTAGGAGGCTACACCTTC; cdr3_aa: CASSEEGQGLGGYTF
v_call: TRBV4-3; j_call: TRBJ1-5; d_call: TRBD1; clone_size: many; cdr3_nt: TGCGCCAGCAGCCAAGATTATAGACAGGGGAACCAGCCCCAGCATTTT; cdr3_aa: CASSQDYRQGNQPQHF
v_call: TRBV6-5; j_call: TRBJ1-2; d_call: -; clone_size: many; cdr3_nt: TGTGCCAGCAGTTATACCTGGGGGGACTATGGCTACACCTTC; cdr3_aa: CASSYTWGDYGYTF
v_call: TRBV7-2; j_call: TRBJ2-4; d_call: -; clone_size: many; cdr3_nt: TGTGCCAGCAGCTACCCCAGACCAGGGGTAAGGGACATTCAGTACTTC; cdr3_aa: CASSYPRPGVRDIQYF
v_call: TRBV27; j_call: TRBJ1-2; d_call: TRBD1; clone_size: many; cdr3_nt: TGTGCCAGCAGTTCTACGACAGGGACCTATGGCTACACCTTC; cdr3_aa: CASSSTTGTYGYTF
v_call: TRBV10-3; j_call: TRBJ2-3; d_call: TRBD2; clone_size: many; cdr3_nt: TGTGCCACCGGGACTAGCGGGGGAGGGGATACGCAGTATTTT; cdr3_aa: CATGTSGGGDTQYF
v_call: TRBV3-1; j_call: TRBJ2-3; d_call: -; clone_size: many; cdr3_nt: TGTGCCAGCAGCCAACAACGGGCGCGCACAGATACGCAGTATTTT; cdr3_aa: CASSQQRARTDTQYF
v_call: TRBV30; j_call: TRBJ2-7; d_call: TRBD2; clone_size: -; cdr3_nt: TGTACCTGGAGTGAATCGGGGGGGTCCTACGAGCAGTACTTC; cdr3_aa: CTWSESGGSYEQYF
v_call: TRBV6-5; j_call: TRBJ2-4; d_call: TRBD2; clone_size: many; cdr3_nt: TGTGCCAGCAGTGTAGCGGGGGGCGGAAACATTCAGTACTTC; cdr3_aa: CASSVAGGGNIQYF
v_call: TRBV11-3; j_call: TRBJ2-3; d_call: TRBD2; clone_size: many; cdr3_nt: TGTGCCAGCAGCTTATCCGCTAGCGGTTTAGGAGATACGCAGTATTTT; cdr3_aa: CASSLSASGLGDTQYF
v_call: TRBV2; j_call: TRBJ1-2; d_call: -; clone_size: many; cdr3_nt: TGTGCCAGCAGAGAGCCGGGACCCCACACCTTC; cdr3_aa: CASREPGPHTF
v_call: TRBV6-1; j_call: TRBJ1-2; d_call: -; clone_size: once; cdr3_nt: TGTGCCAGCCAAGGCCCACTCGGGGGCTACACCTTC; cdr3_aa: CASQGPLGGYTF
v_call: TRBV24-1; j_call: TRBJ2-3; d_call: TRBD1; clone_size: many; cdr3_nt: TGTGCCACCAGTGTACAGGGGGGAAAAGATACGCAGTATTTT; cdr3_aa: CATSVQGGKDTQYF
v_call: TRBV20-1; j_call: TRBJ2-7; d_call: -; clone_size: few; cdr3_nt: TGCAGTGCAACCCTGGGGAACTCCTACAATGAGCAGTACTTC; cdr3_aa: CSATLGNSYNEQYF
v_call: TRBV12-3/TRBV12-4; j_call: TRBJ1-5; d_call: -; clone_size: -; cdr3_nt: TGTGCCGGCAGTTTGGGTGGACAGTTACCCAATCAGCCCCAGCATTTT; cdr3_aa: CAGSLGGQLPNQPQHF
v_call: TRBV7-3; j_call: TRBJ2-5; d_call: TRBD2; clone_size: many; cdr3_nt: TGTGCCAGCAGCCCGGGGACTAGCGGGGGGGGAGAGACCCAGTACTTC; cdr3_aa: CASSPGTSGGGETQYF
v_call: TRBV6-1; j_call: TRBJ2-7; d_call: TRBD1; clone_size: many; cdr3_nt: TGTGCCCTCCGGGACAGGAGCTCCTACGAGCAGTACTTC; cdr3_aa: CALRDRSSYEQYF
v_call: TRBV20-1; j_call: TRBJ2-1; d_call: TRBD2; clone_size: many; cdr3_nt: TGCAGTGCTGGGGTCCGTCGGGGGGGAATAAGTAATGAGCAGTTCTTC; cdr3_aa: CSAGVRRGGISNEQFF
v_call: TRBV6-4; j_call: TRBJ1-2; d_call: TRBD1; clone_size: many; cdr3_nt: TGTGCCAGCAGGGCGACAGGGTCCTATGGCTACACCTTC; cdr3_aa: CASRATGSYGYTF
v_call: TRBV19; j_call: TRBJ2-3; d_call: -; clone_size: few; cdr3_nt: TGTGCCAGTAGTATAAGTTCGTTGGGCACAGATACGCAGTATTTT; cdr3_aa: CASSISSLGTDTQYF
v_call: TRBV29-1; j_call: TRBJ1-1; d_call: -; clone_size: -; cdr3_nt: TGCAACGTTGAACTGAACACTGAAGCTTTCTTT; cdr3_aa: CNVELNTEAFF
v_call: TRBV18; j_call: TRBJ2-3; d_call: -; clone_size: many; cdr3_nt: TGTGCCAGCTCACCTTACCACACAGATACGCAGTATTTT; cdr3_aa: CASSPYHTDTQYF